This TCR beta chain was identified in a study of low-dose radiotherapy and immunotherapy resistance in tumors. Whole-study context: The study gave patients oral aspirin 300 mg daily for four cycles from cycle 1 day 1.

Both TCRalpha and TCRbeta chains were reverse transcribed with V-gene-specific primers. It was with a constant-region primer and a V-primer adapter that TCRs were amplified over approximately 20 PCR cycles. Amplification of isolated mRNA was accomplished via in vitro transcription. Using its own MiXCR run on the reads, TCRdb lists one record per CDR3 protein. The sample consists of roughly 76,000 distinct CDR3 sequences, 15% to 20% of them appearing once. This clonotype was picked up many times. The CDR3 totals 20 residues. Trimming took off 0 bases at V and 2 bases at J, with 24 bases between the two ends. Per germline, CDR1 LGHNA and CDR2 YSLEER. Time point: before trial treatment. The donors, trial participants, received nivolumab, ipilimumab, aspirin, low-dose cyclophosphamide and low-dose radiotherapy.

The specimen was PBMCs, collected before treatment. The receptor's source is a male donor with prostate cancer. This chain joins TRBV4-3 and TRBJ2-3, with D tentatively TRBD1 (5 bases). This CDR3 is CASSQDLSRAPRTSTDTQYF. The CDR3 DNA sequence: TGCGCCAGCAGCCAAGATTTGAGCAGGGCCCCGCGAACTTCCACAGATACGCAGTATTTT.